Listed below are T cell receptor beta chains from one sample, sequenced in a study of cytomegalovirus exposure and HLA in healthy donors. The assay was immunoSEQ multiplex PCR, and TCRdb's table has in-frame clones only and misses some. The sample records around 150,000 clones, roughly three quarters being singletons. Sequencing input: PBMCs. Receptors were obtained from a woman aged 40 to 49 in good health and CMV-seronegative. CDR3s include the opening cysteine and the closing phenylalanine or tryptophan. Fields, in order: CDR3 protein, CDR3 DNA, J gene, clone size, D gene, V gene. A D gene is named only where the DNA matches it firmly. A clone size is listed for some rows: how often the clone was seen (once, few, many), or a class if it is expanded.

CASSVALTGKNIQYF | TGTGCCAGCAGCGTAGCTCTGACAGGCAAAAACATTCAGTACTTC | TRBJ2-4 | - | - | TRBV9
CASRMGDTNEKLFF | TGTGCCAGCAGAATGGGAGATACTAATGAAAAACTGTTTTTT | TRBJ1-4 | - | - | TRBV6-1
CASSRLEVRGETQYF | TGTGCCAGCAGCCGACTAGAGGTTCGGGGAGAGACCCAGTACTTC | TRBJ2-5 | - | - | TRBV7-2
CASSTYQGAGEQYF | TGTGCCAGCAGCACATACCAGGGGGCGGGCGAGCAGTACTTC | TRBJ2-7 | - | TRBD1 | TRBV7-2
CASSLDGGKLFF | TGTGCCAGCAGCTTAGACGGGGGGAAACTGTTTTTT | TRBJ1-4 | - | - | TRBV7-8
CASSRGLAGGQVDTQYF | TGCGCCAGCAGCCGGGGACTAGCGGGGGGGCAAGTAGATACGCAGTATTTT | TRBJ2-3 | - | TRBD2 | TRBV5-1
CASSPLTTGGEKLFF | TGTGCCAGCAGCCCCCTCACCACCGGGGGAGAAAAACTGTTTTTT | TRBJ1-4 | - | - | TRBV9
CASSAGVVGSYNEQFF | TGTGCCAGCAGTGCAGGGGTTGTAGGTTCCTACAATGAGCAGTTCTTC | TRBJ2-1 | - | - | TRBV6-1
CASSQDHNRDLTDTQYF | TGTGCCAGCAGCCAAGATCACAACAGGGATCTCACAGATACGCAGTATTTT | TRBJ2-3 | - | - | TRBV14
CASSDSPGGYYGYTF | TGTGCCAGCAGTGATTCCCCGGGGGGTTACTATGGCTACACCTTC | TRBJ1-2 | - | - | TRBV25-1
CASSQDTPTDYGYTF | TGTGCCAGCAGCCAAGATACCCCCACAGACTATGGCTACACCTTC | TRBJ1-2 | - | - | TRBV4-2
CASSPPGQGQETQYF | TGTGCCAGCAGCCCGCCAGGACAGGGGCAAGAGACCCAGTACTTC | TRBJ2-5 | - | TRBD1 | TRBV7-9
CASSLSSGGLGEQFF | TGTGCCAGCAGCCTTTCTAGCGGGGGTTTAGGTGAGCAGTTCTTC | TRBJ2-1 | - | TRBD2 | TRBV13
CASSFTDSGNTIYF | TGTGCCAGCAGCTTCACAGACTCTGGAAACACCATATATTTT | TRBJ1-3 | - | - | TRBV7-8
CASSLAGQGPNQPQHF | TGTGCCAGCAGCTTAGCGGGACAGGGGCCCAATCAGCCCCAGCATTTT | TRBJ1-5 | once | TRBD1 | TRBV7-2
CASRIQGARETQYF | TGTGCCAGCAGGATACAGGGGGCAAGAGAGACCCAGTACTTC | TRBJ2-5 | - | TRBD1 | TRBV2
CASSEGRGPGNEKLFF | TGTGCCAGCAGCGAGGGGAGGGGTCCGGGTAATGAAAAACTGTTTTTT | TRBJ1-4 | - | - | TRBV28
CASSRGSIQYF | TGTGCCAGCTCCAGGGGGAGCATTCAGTACTTC | TRBJ2-4 | - | TRBD1 | TRBV5-6
CASSIGSESGEAFF | TGTGCCAGTAGTATAGGTAGTGAATCAGGTGAAGCTTTCTTT | TRBJ1-1 | - | - | TRBV19
CATKGVISSDTQYF | TGCGCCACCAAGGGGGTTATATCGTCAGATACGCAGTATTTT | TRBJ2-3 | once | - | TRBV4-1
CASSPGQGVNEQFF | TGTGCCAGCAGTCCCGGACAGGGAGTCAATGAGCAGTTCTTC | TRBJ2-1 | - | TRBD1 | TRBV27